Below are 24 T cell receptor beta chains sequenced from a single sample in a study of beta chain features in type 1 diabetes. Isolated RNA was reverse transcribed in full, so expressed TCRB transcripts were sequenced. Measured with immunoSEQ multiplex PCR; TCRdb has only the in-frame clones, and not every one. This table has 300,000 to 450,000 clones, 10% to 15% appearing once. Source material: naive CD4+ T cells from blood. Receptors originate from a man between 18 and 35 years old in good health.

In this sample, this clone turned up a few times. V gene TRBV28 combines with J gene TRBJ2-5; 8 nucleotides match TRBD2. CDR1 is MDHEN, CDR2 SYDVKM, per germline. Trimming took 5 bases from V and 5 from J; bases not matched to a gene: 10. This CDR3 has 15 amino acids. The CDR3 nucleotides are TGTGCCAGCAGTCGGGGTAGCGGGACGGTCGAGACCCAGTACTTC. Translation: CASSRGSGTVETQYF.

This clone has a handful of counts. The rearrangement uses TRBV30 and TRBJ1-5; D call uncertain. Trimming removed 2 bases from V and 2 bases from J, with 7 bases in between. The CDR3 sequence is 13 residues long. The germline V gene has CDR1 GTSNPN and CDR2 SVGIG (reference sequence). The DNA for the CDR3 is TGTGCCTGGAGTATGGAGGGCAATCAGCCCCAGCATTTT. This encodes CAWSMEGNQPQHF.

The sample holds a few counts of this clone. The genes are TRBV9 and TRBJ2-1, with 10 bases aligning to TRBD2. The germline CDR1 and CDR2 sequences are SGDLS and YYNGEE. The CDR3 sequence is 16 residues long. The V segment lost 2 bases and the J segment 5 bases; nucleotides outside the gene matches: 7. For the CDR3, the DNA is TGTGCCAGCAGCGTGAAGCTAGCGGGAGTTGACAATGAGCAGTTCTTC. It codes for CASSVKLAGVDNEQFF.

This clone was counted only a few times. The rearrangement links TRBV9 to TRBJ2-1, with 7 bases that match TRBD1. The J segment lost 3 bases and the V segment lost 3 bases, leaving 6 bases of the junction unmatched. Germline V gene data show CDR1 as SGDLS and CDR2 as YYNGEE. This CDR3 is 15 amino acids long. The CDR3 region has the DNA TGTGCCAGCAGCGGGACGGGACAGAGCTACAATGAGCAGTTCTTC. It specifies CASSGTGQSYNEQFF.

This clone appeared a few times. The V and J genes are TRBV11-3 and TRBJ1-5; D perhaps matches TRBD1 (5 bases). This CDR3 is built from 16 residues. V dropped 5 bases and J dropped 3 bases, with 17 bases sitting between them. The germline V gene encodes CDR1 SGHNT and CDR2 YENEEA. CDR3 amino acids: CASSNPGWDSNQPQHF. CDR3 coding DNA: TGTGCCAGCAGCAACCCAGGGTGGGACTCCAATCAGCCCCAGCATTTT.

This rearrangement joins TRBV7-6 to TRBJ2-7; no clear D gene. The V and J ends lost 1 base and 4 bases respectively, with 8 bases between them. The CDR3 has 13 residues. Germline V gene sequence: CDR1 SGHVS, CDR2 FNYEAQ. The CDR3 protein is CASSLGAQYEQYF. The CDR3 bases are TGTGCCAGCAGCTTAGGGGCTCAATACGAGCAGTACTTC.

The chain joins TRBV7-2 to TRBJ2-7; D uncertain. Per germline, CDR1 SGHTA and CDR2 FQGNSA. V lost 1 base, J lost 7 bases, and 8 bases lay in between. This CDR3 is 12 amino acids long. The CDR3 protein is CASSLGPGEQYF. CDR3 sequence (DNA): TGTGCCAGCAGCTTAGGACCCGGGGAGCAGTACTTC.

This clone came up a few times. The J gene is TRBJ2-3, the V gene TRBV27; D might be TRBD2 (6 bases). Germline CDR1 MNHEY, CDR2 SMNVEV (reference sequence). Trimming left V 6 bases short and J 5 bases short, with 18 bases between. The CDR3 totals 15 residues. CDR3 nucleotide sequence: TGTGCCAGCAGCCCGGGACTGATTTTGTTAGATACGCAGTATTTT. Its translation is CASSPGLILLDTQYF.

This clone occurred many times. The rearrangement joins TRBV23-1 to TRBJ2-6, with a possible D match to TRBD2 (6 bases). TRBV23-1 is given ORF status, its function remaining uncertain. There are 16 residues in the CDR3. V was shortened by 2 bases and J by 3 bases, with 11 bases between the two germline ends. CDR3 sequence (DNA): TGCGCCAGCAGTCAACTTCGGGGGAGTGGGGCCAACGTCCTGACTTTC. Translating it yields CASSQLRGSGANVLTF.

The rearrangement uses TRBV7-3 and TRBJ2-3, with D possibly matching TRBD2 (6 bases). Per germline, CDR1 SGHTA and CDR2 FQGTGA. Trimming left V 2 bases short and J 4 bases short, with 13 bases between. The CDR3 runs 15 residues. The chain's CDR3 is CASSLSRGGSDTQYF. The CDR3 DNA reads TGTGCCAGCAGCTTATCTCGGGGAGGATCAGATACGCAGTATTTT.

This clone was recorded a few times. The CDR3 region has the DNA TGTGCCAGCAGTCCGTCAGGGTACGCTTACGAGCAGTACTTC. Translating it yields CASSPSGYAYEQYF. The chain uses TRBV6-5 and TRBJ2-7; D possibly corresponds to TRBD1 (5 bases). Germline values: CDR1 MNHEY, CDR2 SVGAGI. The CDR3 runs to 14 residues. V lost 5 bases and J lost 4, with 15 bases in between.

The chain recombines TRBV7-2 with TRBJ1-5; 10 bases map to TRBD1. Per the germline V gene, CDR1 is SGHTA and CDR2 is FQGNSA. There are 18 residues in the CDR3. After removal of 1 base from V and 0 bases from J, the junction contained 6 bases not matched to a gene. As DNA, the CDR3 is TGTGCCAGCAGCTTAGGAGGGACAGGGGCGTATAGCAATCAGCCCCAGCATTTT. Translated: CASSLGGTGAYSNQPQHF.

The chain combines TRBV19 with TRBJ2-7, with 7 bases fitting TRBD1. CDR1 and CDR2 from the germline V gene are LNHDA and SQIVND (reference sequence). With 7 bases clipped from V and 2 bases from J, the junction kept 11 bases outside the gene matches. CDR3 size: 15 residues. The CDR3 DNA reads as TGTGCCAGTACCGACTACAGGGGATGGACCTACGAGCAGTACTTC. Residues: CASTDYRGWTYEQYF.

This clone was picked up a small number of times. This sequence joins TRBV29-1 and TRBJ1-5; 10 bases fit TRBD1. The junction had 6 bases not matched to a gene; V was cut back by 7 bases and J by 6 bases. The CDR3 contains 13 residues. Germline V CDR1 and CDR2: SQVTM, ANQGSEA. Here the CDR3 DNA reads TGCAGCGCTGGGGACAGGGGCGGTCAGCCCCAGCATTTT. Amino acids: CSAGDRGGQPQHF. Looking up the rest from reference TRBV29-1 and TRBJ1-5 gives the full variable domain: SAVISQKPSRDICQRGTSLTIQCQVDSQVTMMFWYRQQPGQSLTLIATANQGSEATYESGFVIDKFPISRPNLTFSTLTVSNMSPEDSSIYLCSAGDRGGQPQHFGDGTRLSIL.

In its sample, this clone was seen a few times. The chain combines TRBV29-1 with TRBJ1-1, with D possibly TRBD1 on 6 matching bases. Germline lookup yields CDR1 SQVTM and CDR2 ANQGSEA. The CDR3 covers 13 residues. Trimming cost V 4 bases and J 5 bases, with 14 bases left between them. CDR3 protein: CSVGGGLGTEAFF. The DNA of the CDR3 is TGCAGCGTTGGCGGGGGCTTGGGTACTGAAGCTTTCTTT.

This clone appeared a few times. The rearrangement uses TRBV2 and TRBJ2-7; D gene uncertain. The closer fit of TRBJ2-5 to the DNA end suggests the J call may be wrong. This CDR3 comprises 11 residues. CDR1 is SNHLY, CDR2 FYNNEI, per germline. The CDR3 bases are TGTGCCGGTGGAGTTGGAGAGACCCAGTACTTC. Residues: CAGGVGETQYF.

This clone appeared a single time. The chain uses TRBV7-2 and TRBJ2-7, with a tentative D call TRBD2 (6 bases). V was pared by 6 bases and J by 2 bases, with 17 bases between. The CDR3 length is 15 residues. Per the germline V gene, CDR1 is SGHTA and CDR2 is FQGNSA. The CDR3 loop reads CASSPSVGGTYEQYF. The CDR3 DNA reads as TGTGCCAGCAGTCCATCCGTGGGGGGTACCTACGAGCAGTACTTC.

This sequence joins TRBV10-3 and TRBJ1-3, with D hard to call. The germline gives CDR1 ENHRY, CDR2 SYGVKD. CDR3 size: 11 residues. V lost 3 bases and J lost 7, with 4 bases in between. The CDR3 spells CAISDSNTIYF. CDR3 bases: TGTGCCATCAGTGACAGTAACACCATATATTTT.

With respect to this clone: The sample holds other DNA sequences that translate to the same CDR3. The V gene is TRBV29-1, the J gene TRBJ2-5; 10 bases are a match to TRBD2. Per germline, CDR1 SQVTM and CDR2 ANQGSEA. CDR3 length equals 14 residues. The V segment lost 4 bases and the J segment 3 bases; nucleotides outside the gene matches: 5. The CDR3 region has the DNA TGCAGCGTTGCCAGGACTAGCGGCAAAGAGACCCAGTACTTC. Protein sequence: CSVARTSGKETQYF. The full variable domain, its missing parts supplied by reference TRBV29-1 and TRBJ2-5, is SAVISQKPSRDICQRGTSLTIQCQVDSQVTMMFWYRQQPGQSLTLIATANQGSEATYESGFVIDKFPISRPNLTFSTLTVSNMSPEDSSIYLCSVARTSGKETQYFGPGTRLLVL.

The chain uses TRBV7-9 and TRBJ1-6; D remains ambiguous. Trimming removed 1 base from V and 6 bases from J, with 4 bases in between. CDR1 and CDR2 (germline): SEHNR, FQNEAQ (reference sequence). The CDR3 covers 13 residues. DNA for the CDR3: TGTGCCAGCAGCTTAGGCAGTAATTCACCCCTCCACTTT. Residues: CASSLGSNSPLHF.

This clone was seen a few times. The chain employs TRBV15 and TRBJ1-1, with 8 bases that match TRBD1. The CDR3 runs 14 residues. Per the germline V gene, CDR1 is LNHNV and CDR2 is YYDKDF (reference sequence). The trim removed 5 bases at V and 4 bases at J, leaving 6 bases unmatched. The CDR3 spells CATSDGQGSTEAFF. Here the CDR3 DNA reads TGTGCCACCAGCGATGGACAGGGTAGCACTGAAGCTTTCTTT.

The chain is built from TRBV6-1 and TRBJ2-1; 10 nucleotides line up with TRBD1. CDR1 is MNHNS and CDR2 is SASEGT in the germline V gene. This CDR3 is 14 amino acids long. Germline trimming cut 5 bases from V and 8 bases from J; bases unmatched to any gene: 6. CDR3 protein: CASSPRQGAYEQFF. CDR3 nucleotides: TGTGCCAGCAGTCCTAGACAGGGGGCCTATGAGCAGTTCTTC.

This clone was seen a handful of times. This chain joins TRBV5-6 and TRBJ2-1; tentative D call: TRBD2 (5 bases). The CDR3 loop spans 15 amino acids. Trimming took off 4 bases at V and 6 bases at J, with 17 bases between the two ends. Germline V CDR1 and CDR2: SGHDT, YYEEEE. This chain's CDR3 is CASSRELGWGNEQFF. The CDR3 nucleotides read TGTGCCAGCAGCCGAGAACTAGGGTGGGGCAATGAGCAGTTCTTC.

The DNA for the CDR3 is TGTGCCAGCAGTTTAAGTCCCGGGGGGGCCTACGAGCAGTACTTC. Encoded protein: CASSLSPGGAYEQYF. The chain joins TRBV28 to TRBJ2-7; 8 bases fit TRBD2. In germline, CDR1 is MDHEN, CDR2 SYDVKM. This CDR3 has 15 amino acids. V trimming: 2 bases; J trimming: 2 bases; junction bases outside the gene matches: 5.